Listed below are T cell receptor beta chains from one sample, sequenced in a study of Ad26.COV2.S vaccination and SARS-CoV-2 variants. Only in-frame clones appear in the TCRdb table, and some are missing; sequencing was by immunoSEQ multiplex PCR. The table includes 500,000 or so clones, around nine tenths detected once. The source material was peripheral blood, sampled in a trial of Ad26.COV2.S vaccine versus placebo. These receptor sequences come from a person aged 18-65 years who received the Ad26.COV2.S COVID-19 vaccine or a placebo. Each CDR3 is given with its conserved first and last residue. Fields, in order: J gene, V gene, D gene, clone size, CDR3 DNA, CDR3 protein. A D gene is named only where the DNA matches it firmly. Clone size is shown for a subset of rows, as once, few, many or a class of expanded clone.

>TRBJ2-1|TRBV4-3|TRBD1|once
TGCGCCAGCAGCCCGACGGTGGGACAGGGGTACAATGAGCAGTTCTTC
CASSPTVGQGYNEQFF
>TRBJ1-2|TRBV6-1|NA|NA
TGTGCCAGCAGTGAAGGTGGAGATGGCTACACCTTC
CASSEGGDGYTF
>TRBJ2-7|TRBV27|NA|NA
TGTGCCAGCAGTCTTCCCGGGGCCGAAGCCTCCTACGAGCAGTACTTC
CASSLPGAEASYEQYF
>TRBJ2-1|TRBV5-4|NA|NA
TGTGCCAGCAGTCTAGGTGGCAATGAGCAGTTCTTC
CASSLGGNEQFF
>TRBJ1-5|TRBV28|NA|NA
TGTGCCAGCACCCCTGACAGCTACCCGGGGCCCCAGCATTTT
CASTPDSYPGPQHF
>TRBJ2-7|TRBV11-3|TRBD2|NA
TGTGCCAGCAGCGATGCGAAGACTAGCGGTGCCTACGAGCAGTACTTC
CASSDAKTSGAYEQYF
>TRBJ1-4|TRBV4-2|TRBD1|once
TGTGCCAGCAGCCACCCGGGACAGGCGTTGGAACTGTTTTTT
CASSHPGQALELFF
>TRBJ2-5|TRBV7-2|NA|NA
TGTGCCAGCAGCGACATCAGGGACCTTCAAGAGACCCAGTACTTC
CASSDIRDLQETQYF
>TRBJ2-3|TRBV4-2|TRBD1|NA
TGTGCCAGCAGCCGATTGGGACAGGGGACTCCCTCAGATACGCAGTATTTT
CASSRLGQGTPSDTQYF
>TRBJ2-5|TRBV4-2|TRBD2|NA
TGTGCCAGCAGCCCACGATATCGGACTAGCGGGAGTATCTGGGAGACCCAGTACTTC
CASSPRYRTSGSIWETQYF
>TRBJ2-2|TRBV29-1|NA|once
TGCAGCGCGATAGGCCTGGGAGACGGCACCGGGGAGCTGTTTTTT
CSAIGLGDGTGELFF
>TRBJ1-5|TRBV19|NA|once
TGTGCCAGTAGTCCCCCGGGAGGGGGGAGCAATCAGCCCCAGCATTTT
CASSPPGGGSNQPQHF
>TRBJ2-2|TRBV28|NA|NA
TGTGCCAGCAGTTTAGGTCCCAAGGTGGGCACCGGGGAGCTGTTTTTT
CASSLGPKVGTGELFF
>TRBJ2-7|TRBV5-6|NA|few
TGTGCCAGCAGCTTGTCGACCTACGAGCAGTACTTC
CASSLSTYEQYF
>TRBJ2-1|TRBV7-8|TRBD1|once
TGTGCCAGCAGCTTACGGGACAGCAATGAGCAGTTCTTC
CASSLRDSNEQFF
>TRBJ1-1|TRBV5-1|NA|once
TGCGCCAGCAGAACAGGGTGGGCGGACACTGAAGCTTTCTTT
CASRTGWADTEAFF
>TRBJ1-3|TRBV6-6|NA|once
TGTGCCAGCAGCCCATCCTCTTCGGGGGTGGGAAACACCATATATTTT
CASSPSSSGVGNTIYF
>TRBJ1-5|TRBV28|TRBD1|NA
TGTGCCAGCAGTCCCCGACAGGGGCTGTTAAATCAGCCCCAGCATTTT
CASSPRQGLLNQPQHF
>TRBJ2-7|TRBV2|NA|NA
TGTGCCAGCAGCGCGGGGAGACCGGGCGAGCAGTACTTC
CASSAGRPGEQYF
>TRBJ2-2|TRBV5-4|TRBD1|NA
TGTGCCAGCAACCTTTTAGAGGGACAGGGGACGGACACCGGGGAGCTGTTTTTT
CASNLLEGQGTDTGELFF